A selection of T cell receptor beta chains follows, all from one sample in a study of technical replicates of blood from several donors. Profiled with immunoSEQ multiplex PCR; TCRdb holds only in-frame clones, not every one. The profile shows more than 65,000 clones, roughly nine tenths of them singletons. Specimen: T cells isolated from PBMCs. The receptors originated from a human donor in good health. Both conserved end residues are part of each CDR3. The D gene is left open where the match is weak. Clone sizes are given selectively: once, few, many, or a class where the clone is expanded.

V gene	J gene	clone size	D gene	CDR3 protein	CDR3 DNA
TRBV2	TRBJ2-3	-	TRBD2	CAGSELAGYDTQYF	TGTGCCGGCAGTGAACTAGCGGGATATGATACGCAGTATTTT
TRBV28	TRBJ2-5	-	TRBD2	CASGLAGFQGETQYF	TGTGCCTCAGGACTAGCGGGGTTTCAAGGGGAGACCCAGTACTTC
TRBV29-1	TRBJ2-1	-	TRBD2	CSVEVRAGVSAEQFF	TGCAGCGTTGAAGTTCGAGCGGGAGTATCCGCTGAGCAGTTCTTC
TRBV14	TRBJ2-7	-	-	CASSPTYRVAEQYF	TGTGCCAGCAGCCCCACTTACAGGGTAGCCGAGCAGTACTTC
TRBV2	TRBJ2-7	-	TRBD1	CASSPTGQEFYEQYF	TGTGCCAGCAGTCCCACTGGACAGGAATTCTACGAGCAGTACTTC
TRBV7-8	TRBJ2-7	-	-	CASSLVEQSYEQYF	TGTGCCAGCAGCTTAGTTGAACAATCCTACGAGCAGTACTTC
TRBV6-1	TRBJ1-4	-	-	CASSPRTGTNEKLFF	TGTGCCAGCAGTCCCCGGACGGGGACTAATGAAAAACTGTTTTTT
TRBV15	TRBJ1-2	once	TRBD1	CATSRITGTGYGYTF	TGTGCCACCAGCAGAATTACCGGGACAGGCTATGGCTACACCTTC
TRBV11-1	TRBJ2-3	-	-	CASSRGGGSTDTQYF	TGTGCCAGCAGCCGCGGGGGCGGGAGCACAGATACGCAGTATTTT
TRBV2	TRBJ2-7	once	-	CASKGYREPSAYEQYF	TGTGCCAGCAAGGGGTACCGGGAGCCGTCGGCCTACGAGCAGTACTTC
TRBV27	TRBJ2-4	-	-	CASSLRGQSIQYF	TGTGCCAGCAGTTTACGAGGGCAGTCCATTCAGTACTTC
TRBV2	TRBJ1-5	-	TRBD1	CASSSTGTGVSQHF	TGTGCCAGCAGTAGTACGGGGACAGGGGTGTCCCAGCATTTT
TRBV6-5	TRBJ1-2	-	TRBD1	CASRFGTGDGYTF	TGTGCCAGCAGATTCGGGACAGGGGATGGCTACACCTTC
TRBV16	TRBJ1-2	once	-	CASSQLQEPYGYTF	TGTGCCAGCAGCCAATTACAGGAGCCCTATGGCTACACCTTC
TRBV28	TRBJ1-5	-	-	CASSDARGEHQPQHF	TGTGCCAGCAGTGACGCCAGGGGAGAACATCAGCCCCAGCATTTT
TRBV15	TRBJ2-7	once	-	CATSRAQGGEQYF	TGTGCCACCAGCAGAGCACAGGGTGGCGAGCAGTACTTC
TRBV5-6	TRBJ2-7	-	TRBD1	CASSLDGTVNYEQYF	TGTGCCAGCAGCTTGGACGGGACAGTTAACTACGAGCAATACTTC
TRBV9	TRBJ2-5	-	TRBD2	CASSVEWTSEEETQYF	TGTGCCAGCAGCGTAGAATGGACTAGCGAAGAAGAGACCCAGTACTTC
TRBV4-2	TRBJ1-1	-	TRBD1	CASRYLLQGDTEAFF	TGTGCCAGCAGGTACCTACTTCAGGGGGACACTGAAGCTTTCTTT
TRBV5-6	TRBJ2-7	once	-	CASSLIGAYEQYF	TGTGCCAGCAGCTTAATAGGGGCTTACGAGCAGTACTTC
TRBV27	TRBJ1-2	-	-	CASSLSPGAYGYTF	TGTGCCAGCAGTTTATCGCCAGGCGCTTATGGCTACACCTTC
TRBV7-9	TRBJ1-4	-	-	CASSLEGEWEKLFF	TGTGCCAGCAGCTTAGAGGGGGAGTGGGAAAAACTGTTTTTT
TRBV5-8	TRBJ2-2	few	-	CASSYDRRIGELFF	TGTGCCAGCAGCTACGATAGGAGGATCGGGGAGCTGTTTTTT
TRBV2	TRBJ2-7	few	-	CASSEPLKGDEQYF	TGTGCCAGCAGTGAACCATTAAAAGGGGACGAGCAGTACTTC
TRBV10-3	TRBJ1-3	-	TRBD1	CAITGGDGHTIYF	TGTGCCATCACAGGGGGCGACGGCCACACCATATATTTT
TRBV7-8	TRBJ2-2	-	TRBD2	CASSILSGRDTGELFF	TGTGCCAGCAGCATTCTTAGCGGGAGGGACACCGGGGAGCTGTTTTTT
TRBV10-3	TRBJ2-7	-	-	CAVAFYPSYEQYF	TGTGCCGTTGCGTTTTATCCCTCCTACGAGCAGTACTTC
TRBV4-1	TRBJ2-1	-	-	CASSQIIRAGPLTYNEQFF	TGCGCCAGCAGCCAAATAATTAGGGCGGGACCTTTAACCTACAATGAGCAGTTCTTC
TRBV30	TRBJ2-2	-	-	CAWSVGARGPSYPTGELFF	TGTGCCTGGAGTGTAGGGGCCAGGGGACCCTCATACCCCACCGGGGAGCTGTTTTTT
TRBV6-4	TRBJ1-5	once	-	CASGRGNQPQHF	TGTGCCAGCGGGAGGGGAAATCAGCCCCAGCATTTT
TRBV9	TRBJ2-1	-	TRBD2	CASSGTLAGGPDEQFF	TGTGCCAGCAGCGGTACACTAGCGGGAGGGCCCGATGAGCAGTTCTTC
TRBV5-1	TRBJ1-4	-	TRBD1	CASSKDRAEKLFF	TGCGCCAGCAGCAAGGACAGGGCTGAAAAACTGTTTTTT
TRBV11-3	TRBJ1-1	-	TRBD1	CASSRTGGFSTEAFF	TGTGCCAGCAGTCGGACAGGGGGGTTTAGCACTGAAGCTTTCTTT
TRBV6-6	TRBJ1-5	-	-	CASREENQPQHF	TGTGCCAGCAGGGAGGAAAATCAGCCCCAGCATTTT
TRBV7-2	TRBJ2-1	-	TRBD1	CASSLEPGQGYEQFF	TGTGCCAGCAGCTTAGAACCGGGACAGGGATATGAGCAGTTCTTC
TRBV7-2	TRBJ2-1	once	TRBD1	CASSPRTGDMGYNEQFF	TGTGCCAGCAGCCCCCGGACAGGGGATATGGGTTACAATGAGCAGTTCTTC
TRBV6-5	TRBJ2-7	-	TRBD2	CASSIKGLAGVEQYF	TGTGCCAGCAGCATAAAGGGACTAGCGGGAGTCGAGCAGTACTTC
TRBV10-3	TRBJ1-2	-	-	CAITRGGVSGYTF	TGTGCCATCACCCGAGGGGGGGTAAGTGGCTACACCTTC
TRBV9	TRBJ1-2	-	-	CASSVRGQGYGYTF	TGTGCCAGCAGCGTGCGAGGACAAGGGTATGGCTACACCTTC
TRBV25-1	TRBJ2-7	-	TRBD1	CASRGDRELYEQYF	TGTGCCAGCCGGGGGGACAGGGAACTATACGAGCAGTACTTC
TRBV6-1	TRBJ1-1	-	TRBD1	CATYRTGAGTEAFF	TGTGCCACCTACCGGACAGGGGCTGGCACTGAAGCTTTCTTT
TRBV6-5	TRBJ1-2	-	TRBD1	CASSLTGANYGYTF	TGTGCCAGCAGTTTGACAGGGGCTAACTATGGCTACACCTTC
TRBV28	TRBJ2-7	-	-	CAAVGHPSSEQYF	TGTGCCGCCGTGGGGCACCCATCCTCAGAGCAGTACTTC